The source of this T cell receptor (beta chain) is a study of T-cell memory formation after mild COVID-19. TCRdb independently ran MiXCR on the 5' RACE reads; one entry per CDR3 protein. The sample gives 550,000 to 700,000 distinct CDR3 sequences, 15% to 20% of which show up once; about 8.1% is in the top ten. This clonotype was observed many times. Germline CDR1 is MNHEY and CDR2 is SVGAGI. The CDR3 runs to 14 residues. V was shortened by 6 bases and J by 0 bases, with 9 bases between the two germline ends. This rearrangement joins TRBV6-5 to TRBJ1-5; no definite D call. The clonotype comes from an adult woman who had mild COVID-19 (a few samples of this study predate the infection). Cell type and time point are not known. Sequencing input: PBMCs or a T cell subset sorted from them (not recorded which). CDR3 DNA: TGTGCCAGCAGGAGCCCTCATAGCAATCAGCCCCAGCATTTT. Translation gives CASRSPHSNQPQHF.